A single sample is the source of the 31 T cell receptor beta chains below, sequenced in a study of blood T cell repertoires in COVID-19. Sequenced by immunoSEQ multiplex PCR; TCRdb stores in-frame clones only, minus some. The sample holds about 300,000 clones, roughly 85% seen once. Sequencing was done on a sample of peripheral blood. Receptor source: a human donor in a cohort sampled during active COVID-19.

The V call is TRBV6-5, the J call TRBJ2-3; the match to TRBD1 covers 7 bases. There are 15 residues in the CDR3. Germline V gives CDR1 MNHEY, CDR2 SVGAGI. J gave up 2 bases and V 6 bases, and 8 bases lay outside the gene matches. CDR3 coding DNA: TGTGCCAGCAGCCGCCTCGGACAGGACACAGATACGCAGTATTTT. It encodes CASSRLGQDTDTQYF.

The chain joins TRBV19 to TRBJ1-2; perhaps TRBD1 as D (5 bases). Trimming left V 4 bases short and J 5 bases short, with 14 bases between. Germline V lookup: CDR1 LNHDA, CDR2 SQIVND (reference sequence). CDR3 length: 14 residues. For the CDR3, the DNA is TGTGCCAGTAGTAAGACGACAGATTCATATGGCTACACCTTC. It translates to CASSKTTDSYGYTF.

This chain links TRBV5-8 with TRBJ1-2; 9 bases align to TRBD1. The CDR3 is 16 residues long. The ends lost 0 bases at V and 5 bases at J; junction bases unmatched: 8. The germline V gene encodes CDR1 SGHTS and CDR2 YDEGEE. CDR3 nucleotide sequence: TGTGCCAGCAGCTTGGCCTTGAGACAGGGGGGATATGGCTACACCTTC. This encodes CASSLALRQGGYGYTF.

The chain recombines TRBV30 with TRBJ1-2; D is unresolved. Trimming took off 6 bases at V and 2 bases at J, with 13 bases between the two ends. CDR3 length equals 13 residues. The V gene's germline CDR1 is GTSNPN and CDR2 SVGIG (reference sequence). CDR3 protein: CACDSTRNYGYTF. The CDR3 DNA follows: TGTGCCTGCGACTCCACCCGGAACTATGGCTACACCTTC.

The V gene is TRBV27, the J gene TRBJ2-7; 7 bases line up with TRBD1. The germline V gene encodes CDR1 MNHEY and CDR2 SMNVEV (reference sequence). J gave up 5 bases and V 6 bases, and 10 bases lay outside the gene matches. The CDR3 is 14 amino acids. CDR3 DNA: TGTGCCAGCAGATTACAGGGGATGAGTAACGAGCAGTACTTC. Its translation: CASRLQGMSNEQYF.

This clone appeared a few times. This chain links TRBV11-2 with TRBJ2-1; D is possibly TRBD2 (5 bases). V was pared by 2 bases and J by 0 bases, with 8 bases between. CDR1 is SGHAT and CDR2 is FQNNGV in the germline V gene. There are 15 residues in the CDR3. The CDR3: CASSLTGSSYNEQFF. Written as DNA, the CDR3 is TGTGCCAGCAGCTTAACGGGGAGCTCCTACAATGAGCAGTTCTTC.

The CDR3 DNA follows: TGTGCCAGCAGTTCCTCGCCCCGGGACAGGCCTGAAGCTTTCTTT. Translated, it gives CASSSSPRDRPEAFF. This chain links TRBV28 with TRBJ1-1, with TRBD1 matching over 8 bases. Trimming at V came to 4 bases and at J to 6 bases, leaving 10 bases not matched to a gene. The CDR3 totals 15 residues. CDR1 is MDHEN and CDR2 is SYDVKM in the germline V gene.

The CDR3 loop reads CATMSDTGELFF. DNA for the CDR3: TGTGCCACCATGTCAGACACCGGGGAGCTGTTTTTT. The chain employs TRBV15 and TRBJ2-2; no firm D call. Germline assignment: CDR1 LNHNV and CDR2 YYDKDF (reference sequence). The V and J ends lost 7 bases and 3 bases respectively, with 6 bases between them. The CDR3 covers 12 residues.

The sample holds one count of this clone. The CDR3 DNA reads TGTGCCAGCAGCCCTAGCGGGGAGACCCAGTACTTC. It codes for CASSPSGETQYF. The chain joins TRBV2 to TRBJ2-5; 8 bases align to TRBD2. This CDR3 is built from 12 residues. J was trimmed by 5 bases and V by 6 bases; bases with no gene match: 2. Germline loops: CDR1 SNHLY, CDR2 FYNNEI.

For this clone: One junction end disagrees with the germline gene, perhaps due to a read error. The same CDR3 can be traced to other DNA sequences in this sample. The rearrangement uses TRBV6-2 or TRBV6-3 and TRBJ2-7; 9 bases match TRBD2. The germline CDR1 and CDR2 sequences are MNHEY and SVGEGT. The CDR3 runs to 16 residues. CDR3: CASSYASGRPSYEQYF. The CDR3 DNA is TGTGCTAGCAGTTACGCCAGCGGGAGGCCCTCCTACGAGCAGTACTTC.

This sequence joins TRBV10-3 and TRBJ2-7; TRBD1 matches at 7 bases. The ends lost 8 bases at V and 2 bases at J; junction bases unmatched: 9. This CDR3 comprises 14 residues. Per germline, CDR1 ENHRY and CDR2 SYGVKD. CDR3 region: CAIGRTGGTYEQYF. CDR3 nucleotide sequence: TGTGCCATCGGGCGGACAGGCGGTACCTACGAGCAGTACTTC.

The chain couples TRBV3-1 (or the pseudogene TRBV3-2) to TRBJ2-2, with 10 bases fitting TRBD2. There are 16 residues in the CDR3. CDR1 and CDR2 (germline): LGHDT, YNNKEL (reference sequence). Trimming took 4 bases from V and 6 from J; bases not matched to a gene: 8. The CDR3 protein is CASSRTSSGRAGELFF. The DNA of the CDR3 is TGTGCCAGCAGCCGAACTTCTAGCGGGAGAGCCGGGGAGCTGTTTTTT.

This chain joins TRBV11-2 and TRBJ2-7; 7 nucleotides match TRBD2. This CDR3 contains 15 residues. V dropped 0 bases and J dropped 4; count of bases not matched to a gene: 6. The germline V gene encodes CDR1 SGHAT and CDR2 FQNNGV. The CDR3: CASSLDPAGRYEQYF. Here the CDR3 DNA reads TGTGCCAGCAGCTTAGATCCAGCGGGACGATACGAGCAGTACTTC.

This chain joins TRBV23-1 and TRBJ2-3; possibly TRBD2 for D (5 bases). TRBV23-1 has ORF status, its function being uncertain. V was clipped by 4 bases and J by 2 bases, with 13 bases between them. The CDR3 loop spans 15 amino acids. The CDR3 spells CASSPRGWITDTQYF. The CDR3 DNA reads as TGCGCCAGCAGTCCAAGAGGGTGGATCACAGATACGCAGTATTTT.

This clone was counted a single time. CDR3 in amino acids: CASRLQGAGGYTF. The CDR3 nucleotides read TGTGCCAGCAGGCTACAGGGGGCGGGTGGCTACACCTTC. The chain combines TRBV12-3 or TRBV12-4 with TRBJ1-2; 9 bases align to TRBD1. The trim removed 6 bases at V and 7 bases at J, leaving 6 bases unmatched. This CDR3 comprises 13 residues.

This clone turned up a few times. CDR3 bases: TGCGCCAGCAGCTTGGTTTCGGGAGTTCAGACCGGGGAGCTGTTTTTT. It yields the protein CASSLVSGVQTGELFF. The genes are TRBV5-1 and TRBJ2-2; the D gene is possibly TRBD2 (6 bases). The CDR3 consists of 16 residues. Germline lookup yields CDR1 SGHRS and CDR2 YFSETQ. Trimming took off 0 bases at V and 5 bases at J, with 14 bases between the two ends.

CDR3 protein: CASSPWDRVGEQYF. The CDR3 DNA follows: TGTGCCAGCTCACCGTGGGACAGGGTGGGCGAGCAGTACTTC. The rearrangement joins TRBV18 to TRBJ2-7; 9 bases fit TRBD1. V was clipped by 3 bases and J by 6 bases; unmatched bases: 6. The CDR3 consists of 14 residues. Germline values: CDR1 KGHSH, CDR2 LQKENI.

The rearrangement uses TRBV29-1 and TRBJ1-3, with D unclear. Per germline, CDR1 SQVTM and CDR2 ANQGSEA. V dropped 3 bases and J dropped 2 bases, with 8 bases sitting between them. The CDR3 extends over 13 amino acids. The DNA of the CDR3 is TGCAGCGTTGATTCCCCCGCTGGAAACACCATATATTTT. It translates to CSVDSPAGNTIYF.

This rearrangement joins TRBV7-2 to TRBJ2-7; D possibly corresponds to TRBD2 (6 bases). Germline V gene lookup returns CDR1 SGHTA and CDR2 FQGNSA. V lost 6 bases to trimming and J lost 6 bases, with 15 bases between them. This CDR3 is 13 amino acids long. CDR3 DNA sequence: TGTGCCAGCAGTTTTTTGACTAGTGCCGAGCAGTACTTC. Translated: CASSFLTSAEQYF. Variable domain in full (rest from reference TRBV7-2 and TRBJ2-7): GAGVSQSPSNKVTEKGKDVELRCDPISGHTALYWYRQSLGQGLEFLIYFQGNSAPDKSGLPSDRFSAERTGGSVSTLTIQRTQQEDSAVYLCASSFLTSAEQYFGPGTRLTVT.

The chain combines TRBV7-8 with TRBJ1-2; perhaps TRBD1 as D (6 bases). Trimming removed 5 bases at V and 8 bases at J, with 15 bases between. The CDR3 has 13 residues. Germline V lookup: CDR1 SGHVS, CDR2 FQNEAQ. Here the CDR3 DNA reads TGTGCCAGCAGCGCCCAGGGGATCGACGGCTACACCTTC. Encoded protein: CASSAQGIDGYTF.

The genes are TRBV27 and TRBJ1-1; D remains ambiguous. V lost 4 bases, J lost 5 bases, and 14 bases lay in between. Germline CDR1 MNHEY, CDR2 SMNVEV (reference sequence). The length of the CDR3 is 14 residues. The chain's CDR3 is CASSYNTPTTEAFF. The CDR3 nucleotides are TGTGCCAGCAGTTATAACACCCCAACAACTGAAGCTTTCTTT.

The rearrangement joins TRBV29-1 to TRBJ2-1, with D possibly being TRBD2 (6 bases). Looked up from germline, CDR1 is SQVTM and CDR2 is ANQGSEA. The ends were cut back, 3 bases at V and 3 bases at J, with 12 bases in the middle. The length of the CDR3 is 14 residues. The CDR3 DNA follows: TGCAGCGTTGAGTCCGGGGAGGTCTACAATGAGCAGTTCTTC. Its protein product is CSVESGEVYNEQFF.

The gene calls are TRBV28 and TRBJ1-2; D might be TRBD1 (6 bases). This CDR3 comprises 13 residues. The germline V gene has CDR1 MDHEN and CDR2 SYDVKM. V gave up 5 bases and J gave up 6 bases, with 13 bases separating them. CDR3 in DNA: TGTGCCAGCAGTCTCCGACAGGAACATGGCTACACCTTC. As protein: CASSLRQEHGYTF.

There are a few counts of this clone. The genes are TRBV6-5 and TRBJ2-1; D possibly corresponds to TRBD2 (6 bases). V was shortened by 6 bases and J by 1 base, with 7 bases between the two germline ends. CDR3 length: 13 residues. Germline CDR1 reads MNHEY; CDR2 reads SVGAGI. CDR3 sequence (DNA): TGTGCCAGCAGGGGGACTTCCTACAATGAGCAGTTCTTC. Encoded protein: CASRGTSYNEQFF.

This chain connects TRBV6-2 or TRBV6-3 to TRBJ2-2, with TRBD2 matching 13 bases. CDR1 MNHEY and CDR2 SVGEGT come from the germline V gene. The CDR3 covers 20 residues. Trimming at V came to 5 bases and at J to 4 bases, leaving 16 bases not matched to a gene. The CDR3 protein is CASSTRTSGRAEAVTGELFF. As DNA, the CDR3 is TGTGCCAGCAGTACCCGTACTAGCGGGAGGGCCGAAGCTGTCACCGGGGAGCTGTTTTTT.

This clone showed up just once. The chain is built from TRBV6-6 and TRBJ2-1; no definite D call. The CDR3 contains 12 residues. Germline V CDR1 and CDR2: MNHNY, SVGAGI (reference sequence). The V gene lost 2 bases and the J gene lost 7 bases, with 6 bases spanning the gap. The DNA of the CDR3 is TGTGCCAGCAGTTACGGCAGGAATGAGCAGTTCTTC. Protein sequence: CASSYGRNEQFF.

The genes are TRBV6-5 and TRBJ2-3; 11 positions agree with TRBD2. The germline gives CDR1 MNHEY, CDR2 SVGAGI. J gave up 7 bases and V 4 bases, and 4 bases lay outside the gene matches. The CDR3 is 14 residues long. The CDR3 here is CASSSRLAGNTQYF. DNA for the CDR3: TGTGCCAGCAGTTCACGACTAGCGGGAAATACGCAGTATTTT.

The rearrangement joins TRBV6-5 to TRBJ2-7; 10 nucleotides match TRBD2. The CDR3 extends over 11 amino acids. Trimming took 8 bases from V and 9 from J; bases not matched to a gene: 4. Germline V gives CDR1 MNHEY, CDR2 SVGAGI. CDR3 in amino acids: CASGTSAGQYF. DNA for the CDR3: TGTGCCAGCGGGACTAGCGCCGGGCAGTACTTC.

This chain joins TRBV16 and TRBJ1-5, with TRBD1 matching 9 bases. The germline V gene encodes CDR1 KGHSY and CDR2 FQNENV. V shed 3 bases and J 0 bases; nucleotides not matched to a gene: 9. CDR3 size: 18 residues. The CDR3 DNA sequence: TGTGCCAGCAGCCAGACCGGGACAGGGATTTATAGCAATCAGCCCCAGCATTTT. Amino acid sequence: CASSQTGTGIYSNQPQHF.

This clone showed up just a few times. The gene calls are TRBV9 and TRBJ2-7, with 9 positions matching TRBD2. This CDR3 is built from 15 residues. CDR1 and CDR2 from the germline V gene are SGDLS and YYNGEE. V lost 2 bases to trimming and J lost 6 bases; unmatched junction nucleotides: 9. This chain's CDR3 is CASSVGPSGTSEQYF. In nucleotides, the CDR3 is TGTGCCAGCAGCGTGGGTCCTAGCGGGACCTCCGAGCAGTACTTC.

This clone was counted only a few times. This sequence joins TRBV11-2 and TRBJ2-2, with D perhaps matching TRBD2 (6 bases). CDR1 is SGHAT, CDR2 FQNNGV, per germline. V lost 5 bases to trimming and J lost 5 bases, with 18 bases between them. CDR3 length: 16 residues. The CDR3 coding sequence is TGTGCCAGCAGCCCCATGCTCGGCGGGGCAACCGGGGAGCTGTTTTTT. Residues: CASSPMLGGATGELFF.